Presented here are 28 T cell receptor beta chains from one specimen sequenced in a study of tumor and adjacent non-tumor tissue in lung cancer. RNA was extracted from bulk tissue without any cell sorting. Three rounds of nested PCR, following a modified ARM-PCR protocol, produced the TCRbeta library. TCRdb itself ran the multiplex PCR reads through MiXCR, one entry per CDR3 protein. This sample has under 150,000 distinct CDR3 sequences; 66% occur once, and the top ten carry more than 10%. Sequencing used lung tumor tissue. The receptors stem from a man younger than 40 with non-small cell lung cancer.

In this sample, this clonotype turned up once. A much larger clone is a single base away; this may be a read error. The genes are TRBV6-2 or TRBV6-3 and TRBJ2-2; D is uncertain. Germline assignment: CDR1 MNHEY and CDR2 SVGEGT. This CDR3 region has 12 residues. CDR3 bases: TGTGCCAGCAGCGAGATGACCGAGGAGCTGTTTTTT. Translating gives CASSEMTEELFF.

Comment on this clonotype: It is likely a read error, because the conserved phenylalanine at the end of the CDR3 is missing. The DNA is omitted, as the CDR3 cannot be located on it reliably, and the CDR3 follows TCRdb's listing. This chain uses TRBV11-2 with TRBJ2-7; the table gives TRBD1 as D, unverified against the DNA. From germline, CDR1 is SGHAT and CDR2 FQNNGV. The CDR3 region is 17 residues in length, termini included. CDR3 in amino acids: CASSLGSPGQGVYEKYS.

With regard to this clonotype: One end of the junction varies from germline; a read error may be responsible. The chain uses TRBV7-8 and TRBJ1-2; D may be TRBD1 (5 bases). CDR3 length: 17 residues. Germline-derived CDR1 and CDR2 are SGHVS and FQNEAQ. The CDR3 nucleotides are TGTGCCAGCAGCTTAGAAGGTGGGGACGTCCGGTACTATGACTACACCTTC. Its protein product is CASSLEGGDVRYYDYTF.

The V and J genes are TRBV12-3 or TRBV12-4 and TRBJ2-7; D remains unclear. Trimming took off 6 bases at V and 4 bases at J, with 16 bases between the two ends. The CDR3 extends over 14 amino acids. The CDR3 region has the DNA TGTGCCAGCAGCCCCAGCGCAGGCCATTACGAGCAGTACTTC. Protein sequence: CASSPSAGHYEQYF.

On this clonotype: A much larger clone sits a single nucleotide away, making a read error possible. CDR3 bases: TGTACCAGCAGCTCCTCTGGGGCCAACGTCCTGACTTTC. The encoded protein is CTSSSSGANVLTF. This rearrangement joins TRBV5-4 to TRBJ2-6; D call uncertain. CDR3 size: 13 residues. Per the germline V gene, CDR1 is SGHNT and CDR2 is YYREEE (reference sequence).

Of note for this clonotype: One end of the junction fails to match germline, which may point to a read error. The rearrangement links TRBV20-1 to TRBJ2-2; the match to TRBD2 covers 8 bases. CDR1 and CDR2 (germline): DFQATT, SNEGSKA (reference sequence). This CDR3 comprises 16 residues. DNA for the CDR3: TGCAGTCCTAGAGATATTAGCGGGGAGGATGCCGGGGAGCTGTTTTTT. Translated, it gives CSPRDISGEDAGELFF.

As to this clonotype: It may be a read error: a sequence one base away is much more abundant. The chain couples TRBV20-1 to TRBJ1-4; the match to TRBD1 covers 7 bases. V shed 1 base, J shed 7 bases, and the junction held 9 bases outside the gene matches. Looked up from germline, CDR1 is DFQATT and CDR2 is SNEGSKA (reference sequence). The CDR3 length is 15 residues. The CDR3 DNA reads as TGCAGTGCTAGAGTCACGACAGGGTCGGGTGAAAAACTGTTTTTT. Translation gives CSARVTTGSGEKLFF.

This clonotype was seen at least ten times. The V and J genes are TRBV10-3 and TRBJ2-3; D is perhaps TRBD2 (5 bases). The CDR3 has 15 residues. CDR1 and CDR2 (germline): ENHRY, SYGVKD. The V gene lost 7 bases and the J gene lost 1 base, with 15 bases spanning the gap. The chain's CDR3 is CAIKYEGKGTDTQYF. The CDR3 coding sequence is TGTGCCATCAAGTACGAGGGCAAGGGCACAGATACGCAGTATTTT.

Of note for this clonotype: One end of the junction varies from germline; a read error may be responsible. The chain has TRBV6-5 and TRBJ1-1, with a weak D call TRBD1 (5 bases). The germline gives CDR1 MNHEY, CDR2 SVGAGI. This CDR3 has 12 residues. For the CDR3, the DNA is TGTGTCAGTAGCCTCCACGGGACTGAGACTGTCTTT. Translation: CVSSLHGTETVF.

To note about this clonotype: This may arise from a read error, as a much more abundant clone is one base away. This chain connects TRBV20-1 to TRBJ2-2, with 10 bases lining up with TRBD2. V lost 7 bases and J lost 4; bases outside the gene matches: 3. Germline values: CDR1 DFQATT, CDR2 SNEGSKA (reference sequence). The CDR3 has 13 amino acids. The CDR3 reads CSVSGRFTGELFF. The CDR3 coding sequence is TGCAGTGTTAGCGGGAGGTTCACCGGGGAGCTGTTTTTT.

The V and J genes are TRBV24-1 and TRBJ2-5; tentative D call: TRBD2 (6 bases). The ends were cut back, 5 bases at V and 7 bases at J, with 19 bases in the middle. Germline values: CDR1 KGHDR, CDR2 SFDVKD. The CDR3 consists of 15 residues. The CDR3 is CATSAGGGVRPTQYF. The CDR3 DNA reads as TGTGCCACCAGTGCCGGGGGTGGGGTGAGGCCGACCCAGTACTTC.

This clonotype appeared a few times. V gene TRBV5-4 combines with J gene TRBJ2-7; D could derive from TRBD1 or TRBD2 (5 bases each). V was shortened by 4 bases and J by 3 bases, with 17 bases between the two germline ends. CDR1 SGHNT and CDR2 YYREEE come from the germline V gene (reference sequence). The CDR3 sequence is 15 residues long. The CDR3 protein is CASSENRDPLYEQYF. In DNA form, the CDR3 reads TGTGCCAGCAGCGAAAACCGGGACCCACTCTACGAGCAGTACTTC. Complete variable domain (other parts from reference TRBV5-4 and TRBJ2-7): ETGVTQSPTHLIKTRGQQVTLRCSSQSGHNTVSWYQQALGQGPQFIFQYYREEENGRGNFPPRFSGLQFPNYSSELNVNALELDDSALYLCASSENRDPLYEQYFGPGTRLTVT.

This clonotype was recorded at least ten times. The chain uses TRBV7-2 and TRBJ2-5; 11 bases match TRBD2. The CDR3 is 16 amino acids. Germline V gives CDR1 SGHTA, CDR2 FQGNSA. V trimming: 2 bases; J trimming: 4 bases; junction bases outside the gene matches: 6. This CDR3 is CASSLTSGGSGETQYF. The CDR3, as DNA: TGTGCCAGCAGCTTAACTAGCGGGGGATCAGGAGAGACCCAGTACTTC.

For this clonotype: With a much larger clone just one base away, this may be a read error. The gene calls are TRBV5-4 and TRBJ2-6; D remains ambiguous. V was trimmed by 4 bases and J by 6 bases, leaving 11 bases between them. CDR1 SGHNT and CDR2 YYREEE come from the germline V gene (reference sequence). The CDR3 is made up of 14 amino acids. This CDR3 is CASSQDPEANVLTF. The CDR3, as DNA: TGTGCCAGCAGCCAGGACCCTGAGGCCAACGTCCTGACTTTC.

This clonotype was seen many times. The rearrangement uses TRBV11-1 and TRBJ2-2; possible D gene TRBD2, 7 bases. V dropped 5 bases and J dropped 6 bases, with 16 bases sitting between them. Germline V gives CDR1 SGHAT, CDR2 FQDESV (reference sequence). The CDR3 contains 15 residues. The chain's CDR3 is CASSRGAEGPGELFF. The CDR3 region has the DNA TGTGCCAGCAGCCGGGGGGCGGAAGGACCCGGGGAGCTGTTTTTT.

This clonotype showed up just once. The junction shows a germline mismatch at one end, possibly a read error. The CDR3 coding sequence is TGCAGTGCGTCTGACTTCAGGGACAATGAGCAGTTGTTC. This gives the protein CSASDFRDNEQLF. This chain links TRBV20-1 with TRBJ2-1, with D tentatively TRBD1 (6 bases). Germline V gene lookup returns CDR1 DFQATT and CDR2 SNEGSKA (reference sequence). The CDR3 sequence is 13 residues long.

The V and J genes are TRBV5-4 and TRBJ2-1, with TRBD2 matching over 7 bases. CDR1 SGHNT and CDR2 YYREEE come from the germline V gene (reference sequence). J gave up 0 bases and V 3 bases, and 6 bases lay outside the gene matches. CDR3 size: 16 residues. This CDR3 reads CASSSGGVASYNEQFF. CDR3 DNA: TGTGCCAGCAGCTCGGGGGGAGTGGCCTCCTACAATGAGCAGTTCTTC.

J is TRBJ2-1 and V is TRBV5-6; 15 nucleotides line up with TRBD2. There are 19 residues in the CDR3. Germline-derived CDR1 and CDR2 are SGHDT and YYEEEE. The trim removed 0 bases at V and 4 bases at J, leaving 8 bases unmatched. The CDR3 DNA is TGTGCCAGCAGCTTGGCATACCGGACTAGCGGGGGGGCTTACAATGAGCAGTTCTTC. Translated, it gives CASSLAYRTSGGAYNEQFF.

This clonotype was recorded once. One junction end does not reproduce the germline sequence, and a read error may be involved. V gene TRBV11-2 combines with J gene TRBJ2-1; possible D gene TRBD2, 5 bases. The CDR3 is 13 amino acids. The germline V gene encodes CDR1 SGHAT and CDR2 FQNNGV. The CDR3 region is CANSYQVRDKQFF. As DNA, the CDR3 is TGTGCCAACAGCTATCAGGTGAGGGATAAGCAGTTCTTC.

Points on this clonotype: Germline is not matched at one junction end, which may reflect a read error. The chain employs TRBV5-4 and TRBJ1-1, with 9 bases fitting TRBD1. CDR1 and CDR2 from the germline V gene are SGHNT and YYREEE (reference sequence). The CDR3 covers 14 residues. CDR3 bases: TGTGCCAGCAGCTTGACAGGGGGCCAGGCTGATGCTTTCTTT. It codes for CASSLTGGQADAFF.

With regard to this clonotype: This may arise from a read error, as a much more abundant clone is one base away. The J gene is TRBJ1-4, the V gene TRBV4-3, with 7 bases that match TRBD1. The CDR3 is made up of 16 amino acids. V was pared by 0 bases and J by 5 bases, with 6 bases of the junction left unmatched. Germline V lookup: CDR1 LGHNA, CDR2 YSLEER. The CDR3 nucleotides read TGCGCCAGCAGCCAAGATCCGGGACAGTGGAATGAAAAACTGTTTTTT. Its protein product is CASSQDPGQWNEKLFF.

Notes on this clonotype: As the CDR3 is not closed by the conserved phenylalanine or tryptophan, this likely results from a read error. V usage is TRBV29-1 and J usage is TRBJ1-4; 12 positions match TRBD1. The CDR3 length is 15 residues. Trimming cost V 6 bases and J 8 bases; bases outside gene matches: 10. Germline V gene sequence: CDR1 SQVTM, CDR2 ANQGSEA. The CDR3, as DNA: TGCAGCGTCCAGGGGGACAGGGGGCCCGGAGAAAAACTGTTTCTT. Translated: CSVQGDRGPGEKLFL.

With respect to this clonotype: This sequence may be a read error, since a much larger clone differs from it by one base. The chain links TRBV4-1 to TRBJ1-5, with D possibly being TRBD1 (5 bases). The J call may be in error: the DNA end matches TRBJ2-3 better. The CDR3 extends over 14 amino acids. Germline V gene data show CDR1 as MGHRA and CDR2 as YSYEKL. The chain's CDR3 is CASSQDSGRQPQYF. The CDR3 coding sequence is TGCGCCAGCAGCCAAGATTCAGGGCGCCAGCCCCAGTATTTT.

In DNA form, the CDR3 reads TGTGCCTGGAGTGACCGGGGTGGAAGCAATCAGCCCCAGCATTTT. Translation gives CAWSDRGGSNQPQHF. V usage is TRBV30 and J usage is TRBJ1-5; no definite D call. The CDR3 has 15 residues. The germline gives CDR1 GTSNPN, CDR2 SVGIG (reference sequence). The V end was cut by 1 base, the J end by 1 base, with 11 bases between.

In its sample, this clonotype was seen many times. The chain combines TRBV29-1 with TRBJ2-7; 7 bases line up with TRBD1. Per germline, CDR1 SQVTM and CDR2 ANQGSEA. J was trimmed by 7 bases and V by 2 bases; bases with no gene match: 14. The length of the CDR3 is 15 residues. This CDR3 reads CSVEQPDRTSGEQYF. The DNA for the CDR3 is TGCAGCGTTGAACAGCCGGACAGGACTTCGGGGGAGCAGTACTTC.

This clonotype has only one observation. The CDR3 here is CVRSSGQVKETQYF. DNA of the CDR3: TGTGTCAGGAGCTCGGGACAAGTAAAAGAGACCCAGTACTTC. This chain joins TRBV5-4 and TRBJ2-5; the D gene is possibly TRBD1 (6 bases). Germline CDR1 and CDR2: SGHNT and YYREEE (reference sequence). The length of the CDR3 is 14 residues.

This clonotype showed up just once. The chain employs TRBV11-2 and TRBJ1-4; perhaps TRBD1 as D (5 bases). The V end lost 6 bases, the J end lost 8 bases, and 22 bases lay between the germline ends. Germline V gene lookup returns CDR1 SGHAT and CDR2 FQNNGV. The CDR3 contains 16 residues. CDR3 in amino acids: CASSRGPTAGSEKLFF. CDR3 DNA sequence: TGTGCCAGCAGTAGGGGACCGACAGCTGGGAGCGAAAAACTGTTTTTT.

This clonotype has a handful of counts. A junction boundary mismatches the germline segment, possibly from a read error. The V call is TRBV12-3 or TRBV12-4, the J call TRBJ2-5; D unclear. The CDR3 is 14 residues long. This CDR3 reads CASSLLTFQEIQCF. For the CDR3, the DNA is TGTGCCAGCAGTTTATTGACTTTCCAAGAGATCCAGTGCTTC.